A selection of T cell receptor beta chains follows, all from one sample in a study of blood T cells in healthy people across ages. TCRdb reprocessed the 5' RACE reads via MiXCR and lists one record per CDR3 protein. The sample has 1,300,000 or so distinct CDR3 sequences; approximately 59% are singletons. Material for sequencing was blood. Receptors were obtained from a man aged 18 to 29 in good health. The CDR3 runs from the conserved cysteine through the conserved F or W. Fields, in order: V gene, J gene, clone size, D gene, CDR3 protein, CDR3 DNA. A D gene is named only where the DNA matches it firmly. Where a row states a size, it is once, few, many or the class of an expanded clone; other rows omit it.

>TRBV18|TRBJ2-5|-|-
CASSRAQGETQYF
TGTGCCAGCTCACGGGCCCAGGGAGAGACCCAGTACTTC
>TRBV2|TRBJ2-1|-|-
CASSAGRSHNEQFF
TGTGCCAGCAGTGCGGGAAGGTCGCACAATGAGCAGTTCTTC
>TRBV5-1|TRBJ1-2|few|TRBD1
CASSDKTGGLAGYTF
TGCGCCAGCAGCGACAAGACAGGGGGCTTGGCTGGCTACACCTTC
>TRBV3-1|TRBJ2-7|-|-
CASSQEGASEQYF
TGTGCCAGCAGCCAAGAAGGGGCTAGCGAGCAGTACTTC
>TRBV29-1|TRBJ2-1|few|-
CSVEEGSNEQFF
TGCAGCGTTGAAGAAGGGTCCAATGAGCAGTTCTTC
>TRBV15|TRBJ2-3|-|-
CATSGGRILTDTQYF
TGTGCCACCAGCGGCGGACGGATACTCACAGATACGCAGTATTTT
>TRBV3-1|TRBJ1-4|-|TRBD1
CASSPPGTGNEKLFF
TGTGCCAGCAGCCCCCCCGGGACAGGGAATGAAAAACTGTTTTTT
>TRBV29-1|TRBJ2-7|-|-
CSVGPAYEQYF
TGCAGCGTTGGCCCAGCCTACGAGCAGTACTTC
>TRBV10-3|TRBJ2-7|-|TRBD1
CAISATGQAYEQYF
TGTGCCATCAGTGCGACAGGGCAGGCCTACGAGCAGTACTTC
>TRBV20-1|TRBJ1-2|-|-
CSAQDGGVLNGYTF
TGCAGTGCTCAGGACGGCGGAGTTTTAAATGGCTACACCTTC
>TRBV6-5|TRBJ2-7|few|-
CASSYSMDSSSYEQYF
TGTGCCAGCAGTTACTCTATGGACAGCAGCTCCTACGAGCAGTACTTC
>TRBV4-2|TRBJ2-2|-|TRBD2
CASSHPAGGVYTGELFF
TGTGCCAGCAGCCACCCTGCGGGGGGCGTGTACACCGGGGAGCTGTTTTTT
>TRBV7-9|TRBJ1-2|-|-
CASSFTAPGGYGYTF
TGTGCCAGCAGCTTCACGGCACCCGGGGGCTATGGCTACACCTTC
>TRBV4-3|TRBJ2-7|-|TRBD1
CASSQDRGRGQNEQYF
TGCGCCAGCAGCCAAGATCGGGGCAGGGGGCAGAACGAGCAGTACTTC
>TRBV12-3/TRBV12-4|TRBJ2-3|-|TRBD1
CASSFRHPGQQTDTQYF
TGTGCCAGCAGTTTCCGACATCCGGGACAGCAGACAGATACGCAGTATTTT
>TRBV16|TRBJ1-2|-|-
CASSQRGSGHTF
TGTGCCAGCAGCCAACGGGGTAGTGGCCACACCTTC
>TRBV20-1|TRBJ2-2|-|-
CSARDTNTGELFF
TGCAGTGCTAGAGACACGAACACCGGGGAGCTGTTTTTT
>TRBV29-1|TRBJ1-2|-|-
CSVEKDSPYGYTF
TGCAGCGTTGAAAAAGACAGCCCCTATGGCTACACCTTC
>TRBV4-3|TRBJ1-5|-|-
CASSQDYGEGGNQPQHF
TGCGCCAGCAGCCAAGATTATGGGGAGGGGGGCAATCAGCCCCAGCATTTT
>TRBV24-1|TRBJ2-1|once|-
CATGGVTYNEQFF
TGTGCCACTGGCGGGGTTACCTACAATGAGCAGTTCTTC
>TRBV2|TRBJ2-2|-|-
CASKGGNTGELFF
TGTGCCAGCAAAGGAGGGAACACCGGGGAGCTGTTTTTT
>TRBV27|TRBJ1-4|few|-
CASSFLRGDEKLFF
TGTGCCAGCAGTTTCCTCCGGGGAGATGAAAAACTGTTTTTT
>TRBV7-9|TRBJ1-4|-|-
CASSPDSHLFF
TGTGCCAGCAGCCCTGACAGCCACCTGTTTTTT
>TRBV6-6|TRBJ1-4|-|-
CASSYSGGSNEKLFF
TGTGCCAGCAGTTACTCGGGGGGCTCTAATGAAAAACTGTTTTTT
>TRBV20-1|TRBJ1-1|-|-
CSARGALQGEAFF
TGCAGTGCTAGAGGGGCCCTTCAGGGTGAAGCTTTCTTT
>TRBV6-5|TRBJ2-2|-|-
CASSPQMYNTGELFF
TGTGCCAGCAGTCCTCAGATGTACAACACCGGGGAGCTGTTTTTT
>TRBV28|TRBJ2-3|-|-
CASNTIHRVATDTQYF
TGTGCCAGCAATACGATACACAGGGTAGCAACAGATACGCAGTATTTT
>TRBV10-3|TRBJ2-7|-|TRBD1
CAISDWTGVNEQYF
TGTGCCATCAGTGACTGGACAGGGGTCAACGAGCAGTACTTC